What follows are 13 T cell receptor beta chains derived from one specimen sequenced in a study of blood T cells in healthy people across ages. A second PCR, run for about 7 to 11 cycles, used a sample-barcoded 5' primer plus a J-beta primer mix. TCRdb redid the calling of the 5' RACE reads with MiXCR, one entry per CDR3 protein. The sample consists of approximately 800,000 distinct CDR3 sequences, around 62% of them appearing once. Specimen: blood. The receptors stem from a man younger than 40 in good health.

The chain has TRBV11-2 and TRBJ2-7, with D perhaps given as TRBD1 or TRBD2 (5 bases each). With 1 base removed from V and 9 bases from J, the gap between germline ends came to 13 bases. The CDR3 has 13 amino acids. CDR1 and CDR2 from the germline V gene are SGHAT and FQNNGV. The CDR3: CASSLVTGPLQYF. CDR3 sequence (DNA): TGTGCCAGCAGCTTAGTAACGGGACCTCTGCAGTACTTC.

The chain links TRBV27 to TRBJ2-7, with 8 bases lining up with TRBD1. CDR1 is MNHEY and CDR2 is SMNVEV in the germline V gene (reference sequence). V lost 5 bases to trimming and J lost 6 bases; unmatched junction nucleotides: 9. The CDR3 has 14 amino acids. The CDR3: CASSLKTGVGEQYF. The CDR3 DNA is TGTGCCAGCAGTCTGAAGACAGGGGTTGGCGAGCAGTACTTC.

The chain is built from TRBV7-7 and TRBJ2-7; no definite D call. The CDR3 has 15 amino acids. Deletions cut 0 bases from V and 7 bases from J, with 16 bases between. Germline V gene sequence: CDR1 SSHAT, CDR2 FNYEAQ (reference sequence). CDR3 in DNA: TGTGCCAGCAGCTTAGCTCACAACCCCAACAATGAGCAGTACTTC. As protein: CASSLAHNPNNEQYF.

This chain connects TRBV20-1 to TRBJ2-7, with D perhaps TRBD2 (7 bases). This CDR3 is built from 15 residues. V lost 0 bases to trimming and J lost 7 bases, with 19 bases between them. The germline gives CDR1 DFQATT, CDR2 SNEGSKA (reference sequence). The CDR3 sequence is CSARDLPQGRGEQYF. The CDR3 coding sequence is TGCAGTGCTAGAGATCTTCCGCAGGGGAGGGGTGAGCAGTACTTC.

V and J are TRBV2 and TRBJ1-5; TRBD1 matches 7 bases. The CDR3 length is 14 residues. The germline gives CDR1 SNHLY, CDR2 FYNNEI. Trimming at V came to 3 bases and at J to 7 bases, leaving 6 bases not matched to a gene. The CDR3 sequence is CASSDRQGRQPQHF. The CDR3 DNA sequence: TGTGCCAGCAGTGATAGACAGGGAAGGCAGCCCCAGCATTTT.

The chain uses TRBV11-3 and TRBJ2-1, with TRBD1 matching 8 bases. This CDR3 is built from 15 residues. Losses at the gene ends were 3 bases for V and 5 bases for J; bases not matched to a gene: 6. CDR1 and CDR2 from the germline V gene are SGHNT and YENEEA. CDR3 loop: CASSLIGTGDNEQFF. The CDR3 DNA follows: TGTGCCAGCAGCTTGATCGGGACAGGAGACAATGAGCAGTTCTTC.

The V gene is TRBV2, the J gene TRBJ2-5; 9 bases align to TRBD1. Per the germline V gene, CDR1 is SNHLY and CDR2 is FYNNEI. V trimming: 7 bases; J trimming: 3 bases; junction bases outside the gene matches: 6. The length of the CDR3 is 14 residues. The CDR3 spells CASIAGTGKETQYF. CDR3 DNA: TGTGCCAGCATCGCGGGGACAGGGAAAGAGACCCAGTACTTC.

The chain employs TRBV5-1 and TRBJ2-1; 12 positions match TRBD2. The J segment lost 6 bases and the V segment lost 4 bases, leaving 5 bases of the junction unmatched. Germline V gene lookup returns CDR1 SGHRS and CDR2 YFSETQ. CDR3 length: 15 residues. CDR3 loop: CASSVMTSGGNEQFF. The CDR3 DNA follows: TGCGCCAGCAGCGTGATGACTAGCGGGGGCAATGAGCAGTTCTTC.

This clonotype was picked up one time. The chain joins TRBV13 to TRBJ2-7, with D possibly being TRBD1 (6 bases). V lost 4 bases, J lost 8 bases, and 15 bases lay in between. The CDR3 runs to 13 residues. Germline assignment: CDR1 PRHDT and CDR2 FYEKMQ (reference sequence). CDR3 nucleotides: TGTGCCAGCAGCTCTAACAGGGAAGACAAGCAGTACTTC. Encoded protein: CASSSNREDKQYF.

Only a few counts were recorded for this clonotype. The chain employs TRBV2 and TRBJ1-5; 8 bases are a match to TRBD1. The CDR3 is 14 residues long. The germline gives CDR1 SNHLY, CDR2 FYNNEI. V shed 6 bases, J shed 7 bases, and the junction held 8 bases outside the gene matches. The CDR3 DNA follows: TGTGCCAGCAGCCCGACAGGGGTTGCACAGCCCCAGCATTTT. This gives the protein CASSPTGVAQPQHF. Based on the CDR3 plus reference TRBV2 and TRBJ1-5, the full variable domain is EPEVTQTPSHQVTQMGQEVILRCVPISNHLYFYWYRQILGQKVEFLVSFYNNEISEKSEIFDDQFSVERPDGSNFTLKIRSTKLEDSAMYFCASSPTGVAQPQHFGDGTRLSIL.

For this clonotype: A much larger clone is a single base away; this may be a read error. This chain uses TRBV5-1 with TRBJ2-5, with 9 nucleotides matching TRBD1. The junction had 15 bases not matched to a gene; V was cut back by 4 bases and J by 11 bases. Germline CDR1 SGHRS, CDR2 YFSETQ. CDR3 length equals 15 residues. The CDR3: CASSRTGENYNEQYF. The CDR3, as DNA: TGCGCCAGCAGCCGGACAGGGGAAAACTACAATGAGCAGTACTTC.

The chain is built from TRBV7-2 and TRBJ2-5; maybe TRBD2 (6 bases). Germline CDR1 reads SGHTA; CDR2 reads FQGNSA. Trimming shortened V by 4 bases and J by 0 bases, and 12 bases separated the two germline ends. This CDR3 region has 15 residues. The CDR3 DNA sequence: TGTGCCAGCAGCTCGATAGCGGTCTACCAAGAGACCCAGTACTTC. Translation: CASSSIAVYQETQYF.

The chain links TRBV10-3 to TRBJ2-1, with D maybe TRBD1 (7 bases). CDR3 size: 17 residues. Looked up from germline, CDR1 is ENHRY and CDR2 is SYGVKD. The ends were cut back, 4 bases at V and 1 base at J, with 17 bases in the middle. The CDR3, as DNA: TGTGCCATCAGTGGCGGGACAGATCTCTTATCCTACAATGAGCAGTTCTTC. Translated, it gives CAISGGTDLLSYNEQFF.